This TCR beta chain was sequenced for a study of monozygotic twins with inflammatory bowel disease. Addition of UMIs with a 6-nucleotide sample barcode was achieved by template switching. TCRdb reanalyzed the 5' RACE reads and collapses them to one entry per CDR3 protein, without DNA. The sample is made up of around 230,000 distinct CDR3 sequences, and the top ten hold around 1.5% of it. The blood volume drawn from each donor was around 2.5 ml. The CDR3 length is 16 residues. The germline gives CDR1 SNHLY, CDR2 FYNNEI. The J gene is TRBJ1-1, the V gene TRBV2; TCRdb's D call, TRBD1, is unchecked because there is no DNA. This receptor was taken from a human donor with ulcerative colitis or Crohn's disease, or a healthy co-twin of an affected twin (not recorded which). Sequenced sample: blood. The chain's CDR3 is CASSRTGQVFITEAFF.